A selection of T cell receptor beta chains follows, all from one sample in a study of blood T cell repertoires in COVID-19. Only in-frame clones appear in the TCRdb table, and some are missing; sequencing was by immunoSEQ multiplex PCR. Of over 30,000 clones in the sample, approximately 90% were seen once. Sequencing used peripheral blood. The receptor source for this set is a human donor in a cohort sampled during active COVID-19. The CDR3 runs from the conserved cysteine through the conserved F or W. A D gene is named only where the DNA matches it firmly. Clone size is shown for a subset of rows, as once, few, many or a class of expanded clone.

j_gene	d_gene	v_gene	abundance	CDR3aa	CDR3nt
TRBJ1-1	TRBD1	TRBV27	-	CASSETGGTTEAFF	TGTGCCAGCAGTGAAACAGGGGGCACGACTGAAGCTTTCTTT
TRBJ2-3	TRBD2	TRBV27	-	CASSPWRLAGPPDTQYF	TGTGCCAGCAGTCCTTGGAGACTAGCGGGCCCCCCGGATACGCAGTATTTT
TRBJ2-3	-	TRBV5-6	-	CASIRTDTDTQYF	TGTGCCAGCATTCGGACAGACACAGATACGCAGTATTTT
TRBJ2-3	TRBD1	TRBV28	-	CASSSTGLLGTDTQYF	TGTGCCAGCAGTTCGACAGGGTTATTGGGCACAGATACGCAGTATTTT
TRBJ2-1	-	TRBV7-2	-	CASSFRTAYNEQFF	TGTGCCAGCAGCTTTCGGACAGCCTACAATGAGCAGTTCTTC
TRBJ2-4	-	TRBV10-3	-	CAISESKGDANIQYF	TGTGCCATCAGTGAGTCGAAGGGGGACGCAAACATTCAGTACTTC
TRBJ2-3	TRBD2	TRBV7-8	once	CASSTRTSGSTDTQYF	TGTGCCAGCAGCACCCGGACTAGCGGTAGCACAGATACGCAGTATTTT
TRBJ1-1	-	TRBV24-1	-	CATSDLATANTEAFF	TGTGCCACCAGTGATTTGGCGACTGCGAACACTGAAGCTTTCTTT
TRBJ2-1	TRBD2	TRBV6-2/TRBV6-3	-	CASSYSASGPNEQFF	TGTGCCAGCAGTTACTCGGCTAGCGGGCCCAATGAGCAGTTCTTC
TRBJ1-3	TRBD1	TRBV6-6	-	CASSYWTGGSGNTIYF	TGTGCCAGCAGTTACTGGACAGGGGGCTCTGGAAACACCATATATTTT
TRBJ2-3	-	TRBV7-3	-	CASSFLGDTQYF	TGTGCCAGCAGCTTCCTCGGGGATACGCAGTATTTT
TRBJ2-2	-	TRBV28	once	CASSGVGRELFF	TGTGCCAGCAGCGGGGTTGGGCGGGAGCTGTTTTTT
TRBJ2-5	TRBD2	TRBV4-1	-	CASSQVLAGIQETQYF	TGCGCCAGCAGCCAAGTACTAGCGGGAATACAAGAGACCCAGTACTTC
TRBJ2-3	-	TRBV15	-	CATSSQGHRPDTQYF	TGTGCCACCAGCAGTCAGGGGCACAGGCCAGATACGCAGTATTTT
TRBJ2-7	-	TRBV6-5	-	CASSNRGGYEQYF	TGTGCCAGCAGCAACAGGGGGGGGTACGAGCAGTACTTC
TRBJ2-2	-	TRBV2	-	CASSPTSQPSELFF	TGTGCCAGCAGCCCGACGTCACAGCCGTCGGAGCTGTTTTTT
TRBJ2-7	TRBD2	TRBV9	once	CASSVGRLRSGKNDEQYF	TGTGCCAGCAGCGTAGGCCGTCTGAGGAGCGGGAAGAACGACGAGCAGTACTTC
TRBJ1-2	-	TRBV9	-	CASSVEWQGNYGYTF	TGTGCCAGCAGCGTAGAGTGGCAGGGGAACTATGGCTACACCTTC
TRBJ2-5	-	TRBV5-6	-	CASSLVPGRGETQYF	TGTGCCAGCAGCTTGGTCCCCGGGAGAGGGGAGACCCAGTACTTC
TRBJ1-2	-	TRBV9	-	CASSVGTNFYGYTF	TGTGCCAGCAGCGTAGGGACAAACTTCTATGGCTACACCTTC
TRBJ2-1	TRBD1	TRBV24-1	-	CATSPRTGPSYNEQFF	TGTGCCACCAGTCCACGGACAGGGCCTTCCTACAATGAGCAGTTCTTC
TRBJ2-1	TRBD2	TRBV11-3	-	CASSRTSGRREQFF	TGTGCCAGCAGCCGGACTAGCGGGAGACGCGAGCAGTTCTTC
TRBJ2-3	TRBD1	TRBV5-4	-	CASSWGQAPTDTQYF	TGTGCCAGCAGTTGGGGACAGGCGCCGACAGATACGCAGTATTTT
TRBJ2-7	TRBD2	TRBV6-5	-	CASSYSLAGGSYEQYF	TGTGCCAGCAGTTACTCCCTAGCGGGAGGCTCCTACGAGCAGTACTTC
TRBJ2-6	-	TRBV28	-	CASSLRNLGHKSGANVLTF	TGTGCCAGCAGTTTACGGAACTTGGGACACAAGTCTGGGGCCAACGTCCTGACTTTC
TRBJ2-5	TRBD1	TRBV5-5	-	CASSRRQGGETQYF	TGTGCCAGCAGCCGAAGACAGGGGGGGGAGACCCAGTACTTC
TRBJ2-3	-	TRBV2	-	CASVELTSTDTQYF	TGTGCCAGCGTAGAACTGACTAGCACAGATACGCAGTATTTT
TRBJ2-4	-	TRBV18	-	CASSPPQRNAKNIQYF	TGTGCCAGCTCACCACCGCAGCGGAATGCCAAAAACATTCAGTACTTC
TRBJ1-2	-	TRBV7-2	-	CASSADSAYAQGYTF	TGTGCCAGCAGCGCCGACAGCGCCTACGCGCAGGGCTACACCTTC
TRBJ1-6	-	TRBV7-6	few	CASSPNHWSPLHF	TGTGCCAGCAGCCCCAATCACTGGTCACCCCTCCACTTT
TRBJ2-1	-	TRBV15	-	CATRTDLASSASYNEQFF	TGTGCCACCAGGACAGACCTCGCTTCTAGCGCATCCTACAATGAGCAGTTCTTC
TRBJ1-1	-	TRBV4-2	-	CASSQVMAAEAFF	TGTGCCAGCAGCCAAGTAATGGCGGCTGAAGCTTTCTTT
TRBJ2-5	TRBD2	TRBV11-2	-	CASSPSPGTSAWKTQYF	TGTGCCAGCAGCCCTTCACCTGGGACTAGCGCGTGGAAGACCCAGTACTTC
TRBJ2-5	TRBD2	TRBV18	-	CASSPRLAGGRETQYF	TGTGCCAGCTCACCACGATTAGCGGGAGGTCGAGAGACCCAGTACTTC
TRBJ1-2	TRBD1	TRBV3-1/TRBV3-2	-	CASSRGTGWGYTF	TGTGCCAGCAGCCGGGGGACAGGGTGGGGCTACACCTTC
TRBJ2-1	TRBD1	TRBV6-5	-	CASSYGQGQFF	TGTGCCAGCAGTTACGGACAGGGGCAGTTCTTC
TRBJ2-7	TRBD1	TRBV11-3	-	CASSPGQGDEQYF	TGTGCCAGCAGCCCGGGACAGGGTGACGAGCAGTACTTC
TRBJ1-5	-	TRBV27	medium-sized	CASSPTDSHNQPQHF	TGTGCCAGCAGTCCCACAGACAGTCACAATCAGCCCCAGCATTTT
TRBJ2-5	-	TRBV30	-	CAWSAGSQAGETQYF	TGTGCCTGGAGTGCGGGCTCCCAAGCGGGCGAGACCCAGTACTTC
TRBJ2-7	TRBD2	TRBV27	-	CASMALAGGGYEQYF	TGTGCCAGCATGGCCCTCGCGGGAGGGGGGTACGAGCAGTACTTC
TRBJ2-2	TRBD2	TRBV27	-	CASTRSGLGFTGELFF	TGTGCCAGCACGAGATCGGGACTAGGCTTCACCGGGGAGCTGTTTTTT
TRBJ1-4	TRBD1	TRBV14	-	CASSQDLWGQGSRQTNEKLFF	TGTGCCAGCAGCCAAGATCTCTGGGGACAGGGGTCTAGGCAAACTAATGAAAAACTGTTTTTT
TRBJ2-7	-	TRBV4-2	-	CASSQVGGTHVGVAYEQYF	TGTGCCAGCAGCCAAGTGGGGGGGACACACGTTGGAGTTGCCTACGAGCAGTACTTC
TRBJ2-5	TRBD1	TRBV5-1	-	CASSLNRGETQYF	TGCGCCAGCAGCTTGAACAGGGGAGAGACCCAGTACTTC